The clone carrying this T cell receptor beta chain was picked up a small number of times. Its specificity is unknown. This entry is derived from a study of T cells in tuberculosis. On the study more broadly: T cells were selected with CD1B tetramers loaded with glucose monomycolate. General study findings and limits: Active tuberculosis alpha repertoires lay closer to GMM-specific TCRs than controls'. Smaller alpha distances in active tuberculosis partly reflected shorter CDR3-alpha lengths. Cases with active tuberculosis were adults, while controls were adolescents.

Using immunoSEQ multiplex PCR, the repertoire was profiled, and TCRdb retains in-frame clones only, with some absent. This table has 24,000 or so clones, roughly 95% appearing once. This CDR3 is built from 14 residues. Germline CDR1 SGDLS, CDR2 YYNGEE. Trimming removed 0 bases from V and 12 bases from J, with 18 bases in between. Sequencing used PBMCs. This chain joins TRBV9 and TRBJ1-2, with D possibly being TRBD1 (6 bases). The clonotype was recovered from a donor between 10 and 35 years old with latent tuberculosis or without tuberculosis infection. The CDR3 DNA reads as TGTGCCAGCAGCGTAGCGCTTCGGACAGAGGCCCACACCTTC. It is translated as CASSVALRTEAHTF.